This T cell receptor beta chain is drawn from a study of cytomegalovirus exposure and HLA in healthy donors. In the PCR, 60 Vbeta and 13 Jbeta primers were used. Profiling relied on immunoSEQ multiplex PCR, and the TCRdb table lists in-frame clones only, not all of them. The sample yields around 130,000 clones, roughly 77% seen once. Study observations and caveats: The authors later found HLA-associated TCR beta chains more clonally expanded than equally common others.

The CDR3 runs 18 residues. Trimming shortened V by 1 base and J by 3 bases, and 19 bases separated the two germline ends. CDR1 is MDHEN, CDR2 SYDVKM, per germline. This clone was seen a handful of times. No antigen is known for it. Sequenced: PBMCs. This sequence originates from a woman aged 30 to 39 in good health and CMV-seronegative. V and J are TRBV28 and TRBJ1-5; tentatively, D is TRBD1 (6 bases). The CDR3, as DNA: TGTGCCAGCAGTTTATTGCCCCACACACAGGGATTCAATCAGCCCCAGCATTTT. This gives the protein CASSLLPHTQGFNQPQHF.